Included here is one T cell receptor beta chain sequence, with context. This sample is part of a study of blood T cell repertoires in COVID-19. Trimming stripped 4 bases from V and 5 bases from J, with 21 bases between. This CDR3 has 16 amino acids. The V gene's germline CDR1 is MNHEY and CDR2 SVGAGI. Assay: immunoSEQ multiplex PCR; the TCRdb copy retains only in-frame clones and omits some. The sample has about 170,000 clones; roughly 84% are singletons. The sequence was collected from a man older than 75 with COVID-19, enrolled during active disease. V usage is TRBV6-5 and J usage is TRBJ2-7, with D tentatively TRBD1 (6 bases). Sequencing input: peripheral blood. In DNA, the CDR3 is TGTGCCAGCAGTTCCGATTGGACAGATCAGGCAGACGAGCAGTACTTC. Amino acid sequence: CASSSDWTDQADEQYF.